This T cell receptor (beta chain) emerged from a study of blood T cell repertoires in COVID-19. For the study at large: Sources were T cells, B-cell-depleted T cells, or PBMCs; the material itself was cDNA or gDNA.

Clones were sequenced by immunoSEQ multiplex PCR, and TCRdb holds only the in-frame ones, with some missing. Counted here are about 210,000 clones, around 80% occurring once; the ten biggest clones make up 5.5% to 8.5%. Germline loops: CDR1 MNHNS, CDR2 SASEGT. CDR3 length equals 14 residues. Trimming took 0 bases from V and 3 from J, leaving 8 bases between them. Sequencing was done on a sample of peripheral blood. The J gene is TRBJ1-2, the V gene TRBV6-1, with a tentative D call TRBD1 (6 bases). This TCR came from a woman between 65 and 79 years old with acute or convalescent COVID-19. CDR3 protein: CASSEAPGDYGYTF. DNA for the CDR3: TGTGCCAGCAGTGAAGCGCCAGGGGACTATGGCTACACCTTC.